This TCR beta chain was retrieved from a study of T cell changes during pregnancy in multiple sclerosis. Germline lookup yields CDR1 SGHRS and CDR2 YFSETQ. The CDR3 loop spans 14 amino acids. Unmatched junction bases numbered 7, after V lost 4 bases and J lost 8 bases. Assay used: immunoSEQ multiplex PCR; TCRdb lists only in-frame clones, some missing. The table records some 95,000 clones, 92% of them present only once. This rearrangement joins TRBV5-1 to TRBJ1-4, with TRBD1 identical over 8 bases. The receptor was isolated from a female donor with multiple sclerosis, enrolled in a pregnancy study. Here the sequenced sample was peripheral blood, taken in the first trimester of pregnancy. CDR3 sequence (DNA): TGCGCCAGCAGCGTGACAGGGGTTGGCGAAAAACTGTTTTTT. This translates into CASSVTGVGEKLFF.